The sequence of this T cell receptor (beta chain) was determined in a study of shared clonotypes between healthy human individuals. V shed 5 bases and J shed 5 bases, with 21 bases lying between them. Germline CDR1 is SGHTA and CDR2 is FQGTGA. The CDR3 is 16 residues long. As processed by the authors: ImmunoSEQ output held junction-only sequences without quality scores, so filtering differed. Clones were read by immunoSEQ multiplex PCR, and TCRdb kept only the in-frame ones, dropping some. The D gene and trimming were derived from the DNA, and the V and J assignments and clone size from that table. Here the sample spans 2 million to 2.5 million clones, roughly 92% being singletons. Participating donors were healthy, HIV-negative adults free of recent acute infections or vaccinations. CD4+ cell separation produced CD45RA+ naive and CD45RA-negative memory subsets. A remark on this clone: As yet, its antigen is unknown.

Study-level results: Tissue TCR repertoires likely differ from these blood-only repertoires.

The source material was naive CD4+ T cells from PBMCs. Subset indicated: CD45RA+ positively selected. The TCR was taken from a man aged 18 to 30 in good health. Some clones in this sample may be carry-over from other donors' samples. The chain has TRBV7-3 and TRBJ1-1, with D possibly matching TRBD1 (5 bases). The DNA of the CDR3 is TGTGCCAGCAGCCTACGTGGCCGGGGGGACGGAACTGAAGCTTTCTTT. Protein product: CASSLRGRGDGTEAFF.